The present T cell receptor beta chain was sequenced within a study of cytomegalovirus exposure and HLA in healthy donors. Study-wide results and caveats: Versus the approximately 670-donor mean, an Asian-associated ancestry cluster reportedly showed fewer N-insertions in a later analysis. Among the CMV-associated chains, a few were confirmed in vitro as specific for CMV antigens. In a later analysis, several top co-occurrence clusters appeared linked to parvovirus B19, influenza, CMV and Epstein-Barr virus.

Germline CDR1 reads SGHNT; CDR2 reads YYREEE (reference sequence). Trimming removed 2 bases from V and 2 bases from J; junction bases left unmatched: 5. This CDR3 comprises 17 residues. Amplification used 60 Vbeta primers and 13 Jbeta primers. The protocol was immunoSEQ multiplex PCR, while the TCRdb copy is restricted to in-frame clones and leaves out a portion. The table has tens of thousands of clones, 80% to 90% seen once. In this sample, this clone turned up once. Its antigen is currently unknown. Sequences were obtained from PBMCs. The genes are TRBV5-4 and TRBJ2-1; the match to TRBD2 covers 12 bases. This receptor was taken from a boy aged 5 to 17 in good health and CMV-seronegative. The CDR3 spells CASSFPSGGATYNEQFF. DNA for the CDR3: TGTGCCAGCAGCTTCCCTAGCGGGGGGGCTACCTACAATGAGCAGTTCTTC.